This T cell receptor (beta chain) was identified in a study of neurological immune-mediated disorders. TCRdb ran MiXCR on the 5' RACE reads and lists one entry per CDR3 protein. This table has some 26,000 distinct CDR3 sequences, about 7% appearing once. The V and J ends lost 3 bases and 2 bases respectively, with 17 bases between them. Per the germline V gene, CDR1 is LGHNA and CDR2 is YSLEER. The CDR3 has 16 residues. By frequency in the sample, this clonotype is medium-sized. The TCR was taken from a woman aged 45-65 years in good health. The source material was PBMCs. V is TRBV4-3 and J is TRBJ2-7, with TRBD1 as a possible D gene (6 bases). In DNA form, the CDR3 reads TGCGCCAGCAGCCAGAATACAGGGTTCGCTACCTACGAGCAGTACTTC. Its protein is CASSQNTGFATYEQYF.